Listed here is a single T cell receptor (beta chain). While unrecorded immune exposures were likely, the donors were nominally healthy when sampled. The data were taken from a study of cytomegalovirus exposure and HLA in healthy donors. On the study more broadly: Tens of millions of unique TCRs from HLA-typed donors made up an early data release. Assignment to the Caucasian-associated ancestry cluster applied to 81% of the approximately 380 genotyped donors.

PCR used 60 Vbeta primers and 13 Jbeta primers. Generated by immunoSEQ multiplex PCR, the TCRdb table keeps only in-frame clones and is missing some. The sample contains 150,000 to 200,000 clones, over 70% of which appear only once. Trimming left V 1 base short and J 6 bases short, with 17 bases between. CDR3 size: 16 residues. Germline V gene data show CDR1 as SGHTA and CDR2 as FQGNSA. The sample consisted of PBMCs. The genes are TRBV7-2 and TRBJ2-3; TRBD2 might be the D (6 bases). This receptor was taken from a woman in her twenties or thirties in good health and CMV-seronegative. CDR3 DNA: TGTGCCAGCAGCTTAGAGTGGGCGGGGATTCGGGATACGCAGTATTTT. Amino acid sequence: CASSLEWAGIRDTQYF.